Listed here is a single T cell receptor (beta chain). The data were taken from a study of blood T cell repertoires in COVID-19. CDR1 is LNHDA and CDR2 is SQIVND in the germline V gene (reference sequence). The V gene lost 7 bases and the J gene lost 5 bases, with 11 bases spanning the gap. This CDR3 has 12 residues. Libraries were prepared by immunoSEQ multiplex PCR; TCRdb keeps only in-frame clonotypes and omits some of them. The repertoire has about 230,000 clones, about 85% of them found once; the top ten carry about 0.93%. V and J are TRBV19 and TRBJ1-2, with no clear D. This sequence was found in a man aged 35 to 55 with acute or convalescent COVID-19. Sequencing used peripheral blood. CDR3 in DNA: TGTGCCAGTATCGGAGGTTCTTATGGCTACACCTTC. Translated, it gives CASIGGSYGYTF.